One sample yielded the 23 T cell receptor beta chains listed below, sequenced in a study of cytomegalovirus exposure and HLA in healthy donors. This PCR relied on a set of 60 Vbeta primers and 13 Jbeta primers. Data came from immunoSEQ multiplex PCR; TCRdb stores just in-frame clones and leaves some out. The repertoire holds around 100,000 clones, with 73% as singletons. Sequencing input: PBMCs. The receptor set was obtained from a man between 35 and 55 years old in good health and CMV-seronegative.

For the CDR3, the DNA is TGCGCCAGCAGCGGGGACAGCCATTCCTATGGCTACACCTTC. This codes for CASSGDSHSYGYTF. V is TRBV5-1 and J is TRBJ1-2; TRBD1 aligns across 7 bases. The CDR3 runs 14 residues. Trimming took 4 bases from V and 4 from J; bases not matched to a gene: 7. Per the germline V gene, CDR1 is SGHRS and CDR2 is YFSETQ.

This chain joins TRBV10-3 and TRBJ2-3, with 8 bases matching TRBD1. Trimming at V came to 5 bases and at J to 3 bases, leaving 10 bases not matched to a gene. Germline V lookup: CDR1 ENHRY, CDR2 SYGVKD. There are 16 residues in the CDR3. The CDR3 loop is CAISRLGQGGTDTQYF. The CDR3 DNA follows: TGTGCCATCAGTCGGTTAGGACAGGGCGGGACAGATACGCAGTATTTT.

The chain joins TRBV2 to TRBJ1-6; 8 bases match TRBD1. The J segment lost 10 bases and the V segment lost 4 bases, leaving 9 bases of the junction unmatched. CDR3 length: 15 residues. Looked up from germline, CDR1 is SNHLY and CDR2 is FYNNEI. CDR3 residues: CASSGPGQGDSPLHF. CDR3 DNA: TGTGCCAGCAGTGGACCAGGACAGGGTGACTCACCCCTCCACTTT.

The chain uses TRBV11-1 and TRBJ2-1; TRBD2 matches at 8 bases. Germline values: CDR1 SGHAT, CDR2 FQDESV (reference sequence). V lost 9 bases, J lost 5 bases, and 9 bases stayed unmatched. CDR3 length: 14 amino acids. The CDR3 bases are TGTGCCAGTTCCCTTGTAGCGGGGAACAATGAGCAGTTCTTC. Its protein is CASSLVAGNNEQFF.

V usage is TRBV19 and J usage is TRBJ1-2; D is ambiguous. Trimming left V 1 base short and J 8 bases short, with 11 bases between. The germline gives CDR1 LNHDA, CDR2 SQIVND (reference sequence). There are 13 residues in the CDR3. As DNA, the CDR3 is TGTGCCAGTAGTATAGTAGCGGCTGGAGGCTACACCTTC. This encodes CASSIVAAGGYTF.

The chain carries TRBV5-1 and TRBJ2-1, with 7 bases aligning to TRBD1. The CDR3 spans 14 residues. V shed 6 bases, J shed 5 bases, and the junction held 8 bases outside the gene matches. Per the germline V gene, CDR1 is SGHRS and CDR2 is YFSETQ. DNA of the CDR3: TGCGCCAGCACTCGACAGGGCCCCAACAATGAGCAGTTCTTC. Residues: CASTRQGPNNEQFF. The full variable domain, in which reference TRBV5-1 and TRBJ2-1 provide the parts outside the CDR3, is KAGVTQTPRYLIKTRGQQVTLSCSPISGHRSVSWYQQTPGQGLQFLFEYFSETQRNKGNFPGRFSGRQFSNSRSEMNVSTLELGDSALYLCASTRQGPNNEQFFGPGTRLTVL.

The rearrangement uses TRBV2 and TRBJ2-3, with 7 nucleotides matching TRBD1. The ends lost 11 bases at V and 6 bases at J; junction bases unmatched: 11. Per germline, CDR1 SNHLY and CDR2 FYNNEI. The CDR3 runs to 13 residues. CDR3 sequence (DNA): TGTGCCGGAAAGGCAGGGGGTTTGGATACGCAGTATTTT. Its translation is CAGKAGGLDTQYF.

Only one count was recorded for this clone. The V call is TRBV29-1, the J call TRBJ1-1; no clear D gene. The CDR3 extends over 11 amino acids. The germline gives CDR1 SQVTM, CDR2 ANQGSEA. Trimming shortened V by 6 bases and J by 4 bases, and 9 bases separated the two germline ends. Here the CDR3 DNA reads TGCAGCGTCTATTCAGGCACTGAAGCTTTCTTT. Residues: CSVYSGTEAFF.

In nucleotides, the CDR3 is TGTGCCAGCACCTACAGGGGTGGCTACACCTTC. It encodes CASTYRGGYTF. The genes are TRBV28 and TRBJ1-2, with 7 positions matching TRBD1. Germline-derived CDR1 and CDR2 are MDHEN and SYDVKM. With V trimmed by 7 bases and J by 7 bases, 3 bases remained unmatched. The CDR3 runs 11 residues.

V and J are TRBV30 and TRBJ1-1; TRBD1 aligns across 8 bases. This CDR3 spans 15 amino acids. Germline loops: CDR1 GTSNPN, CDR2 SVGIG (reference sequence). Trimming removed 3 bases from V and 0 bases from J; junction bases left unmatched: 6. The chain's CDR3 is CAWRPRDRLNTEAFF. The DNA of the CDR3 is TGTGCCTGGAGGCCCCGGGACAGGTTGAACACTGAAGCTTTCTTT.

The CDR3 bases are TGCGCCAGCAAGGGACAGGGGGCTGCAGATACGCAGTATTTT. As protein: CASKGQGAADTQYF. This chain links TRBV5-1 with TRBJ2-3; 12 bases match TRBD1. Germline CDR1 SGHRS, CDR2 YFSETQ. This CDR3 spans 14 amino acids. J was trimmed by 4 bases and V by 6 bases; bases with no gene match: 3.

The chain links TRBV5-6 to TRBJ2-7; 7 bases are shared with TRBD1. The germline V gene encodes CDR1 SGHDT and CDR2 YYEEEE. V lost 0 bases and J lost 4; bases outside the gene matches: 4. CDR3 length equals 14 residues. DNA for the CDR3: TGTGCCAGCAGCTTGGGAAGGGGGCGATACGAGCAGTACTTC. Translating it yields CASSLGRGRYEQYF.

The chain joins TRBV5-6 to TRBJ1-2; no clear D. The CDR3 totals 14 residues. Germline CDR1 reads SGHDT; CDR2 reads YYEEEE. Trimming left V 2 bases short and J 3 bases short, with 11 bases between. Here the CDR3 reads CASSFGMRDYGYTF. In DNA form, the CDR3 reads TGTGCCAGCAGCTTCGGGATGAGAGACTATGGCTACACCTTC. Full variable domain (rest looked up from reference TRBV5-6 and TRBJ1-2): DAGVTQSPTHLIKTRGQQVTLRCSPKSGHDTVSWYQQALGQGPQFIFQYYEEEERQRGNFPDRFSGHQFPNYSSELNVNALLLGDSALYLCASSFGMRDYGYTFGSGTRLTVV.

This chain links TRBV4-1 with TRBJ2-3; TRBD2 might be the D (5 bases). Trimming shortened V by 0 bases and J by 9 bases, and 13 bases separated the two germline ends. Germline CDR1 reads MGHRA; CDR2 reads YSYEKL. CDR3 size: 14 residues. The CDR3 loop is CASSQDVAGQTQYF. For the CDR3, the DNA is TGCGCCAGCAGCCAAGATGTGGCGGGCCAAACGCAGTATTTT.

This chain links TRBV6-1 with TRBJ2-2; 7 nucleotides line up with TRBD1. The length of the CDR3 is 13 residues. Trimming took 8 bases from V and 5 from J; bases not matched to a gene: 5. CDR1 and CDR2 from the germline V gene are MNHNS and SASEGT. CDR3 protein: CASHTGETGELFF. In DNA, the CDR3 is TGTGCCAGCCATACAGGGGAGACCGGGGAGCTGTTTTTT.

This clone was seen just once. V usage is TRBV7-2 and J usage is TRBJ2-1; D uncertain. The CDR3 has 14 amino acids. Germline assignment: CDR1 SGHTA and CDR2 FQGNSA. Trimming stripped 6 bases from V and 0 bases from J, with 9 bases between. Here the CDR3 DNA reads TGTGCCAGCAGTCCAGGAAGCTCCTACAATGAGCAGTTCTTC. Translation: CASSPGSSYNEQFF.

V and J are TRBV2 and TRBJ2-7; D perhaps matches TRBD2 (5 bases). CDR1 SNHLY and CDR2 FYNNEI come from the germline V gene. This CDR3 is 11 amino acids long. Trimming removed 7 bases at V and 7 bases at J, with 11 bases between. The CDR3 protein is CASNRPGEQYF. CDR3 DNA: TGTGCCAGCAACCGCCCGGGAGAGCAGTACTTC.

This clone has only one observation. This rearrangement joins TRBV7-6 to TRBJ2-5; a weak D match, TRBD1 (5 bases). The germline V gene has CDR1 SGHVS and CDR2 FNYEAQ. The CDR3 contains 14 residues. The V and J ends lost 2 bases and 2 bases respectively, with 9 bases between them. CDR3 in amino acids: CASSLFAGQETQYF. Here the CDR3 DNA reads TGTGCCAGCAGCTTATTTGCAGGGCAAGAGACCCAGTACTTC.

V is TRBV27 and J is TRBJ1-5; D gene uncertain. V was cut by 4 bases and J by 4 bases, with 8 bases left in between. Germline lookup yields CDR1 MNHEY and CDR2 SMNVEV (reference sequence). The CDR3 length is 13 residues. The CDR3 DNA reads as TGTGCCAGCAGTTCCGTTAGAAATCAGCCCCAGCATTTT. The encoded protein is CASSSVRNQPQHF.

The chain couples TRBV7-9 to TRBJ2-6; TRBD1 matches at 8 bases. Trimming cost V 4 bases and J 0 bases; bases outside gene matches: 8. The CDR3 spans 18 residues. Germline V gene sequence: CDR1 SEHNR, CDR2 FQNEAQ (reference sequence). The CDR3, as DNA: TGTGCCAGCAGCTCTGGTGACAGGGGAAGCTCTGGGGCCAACGTCCTGACTTTC. Translated: CASSSGDRGSSGANVLTF.

The chain employs TRBV7-2 and TRBJ2-5, with D tentatively TRBD1 (5 bases). CDR3 length: 13 residues. V was pared by 4 bases and J by 4 bases, with 10 bases between. Germline CDR1 and CDR2: SGHTA and FQGNSA. The CDR3 reads CASSYQGGETQYF. The CDR3 DNA reads TGTGCCAGCAGCTACCAGGGTGGAGAGACCCAGTACTTC.

The gene calls are TRBV5-4 and TRBJ2-2, with D hard to call. Looked up from germline, CDR1 is SGHNT and CDR2 is YYREEE (reference sequence). This CDR3 contains 15 residues. V was cut by 1 base and J by 3 bases, with 10 bases left in between. CDR3 coding DNA: TGTGCCAGCAGCTTGTCACGCAGCGACACCGGGGAGCTGTTTTTT. It specifies CASSLSRSDTGELFF.

The genes are TRBV7-9 and TRBJ1-6; TRBD1 might be the D (5 bases). The germline gives CDR1 SEHNR, CDR2 FQNEAQ (reference sequence). Deletions cut 5 bases from V and 10 bases from J, with 15 bases between. There are 14 residues in the CDR3. The CDR3 sequence: CASSPYGGGSPLHF. The CDR3 DNA sequence: TGTGCCAGCAGCCCCTATGGCGGGGGGTCACCCCTCCACTTT.